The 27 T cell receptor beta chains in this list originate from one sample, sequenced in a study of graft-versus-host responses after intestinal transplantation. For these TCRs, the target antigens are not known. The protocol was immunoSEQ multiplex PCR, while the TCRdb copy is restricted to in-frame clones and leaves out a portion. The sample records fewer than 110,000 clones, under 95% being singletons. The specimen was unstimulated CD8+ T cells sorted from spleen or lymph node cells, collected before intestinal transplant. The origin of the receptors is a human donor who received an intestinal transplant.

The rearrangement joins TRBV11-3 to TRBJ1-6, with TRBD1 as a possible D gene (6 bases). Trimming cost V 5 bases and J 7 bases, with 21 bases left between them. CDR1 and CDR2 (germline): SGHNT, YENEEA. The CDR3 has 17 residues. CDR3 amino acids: CASSLRYGGGENSPLHF. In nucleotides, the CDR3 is TGTGCCAGCAGCCTGCGGTATGGAGGGGGTGAAAATTCACCCCTCCACTTT.

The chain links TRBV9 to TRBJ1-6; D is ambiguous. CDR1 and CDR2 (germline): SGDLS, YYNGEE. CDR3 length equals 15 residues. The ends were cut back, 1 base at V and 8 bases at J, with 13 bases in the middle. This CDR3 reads CASSVYSRGDSPLHF. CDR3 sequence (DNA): TGTGCCAGCAGCGTATATTCTCGGGGAGATTCACCCCTCCACTTT.

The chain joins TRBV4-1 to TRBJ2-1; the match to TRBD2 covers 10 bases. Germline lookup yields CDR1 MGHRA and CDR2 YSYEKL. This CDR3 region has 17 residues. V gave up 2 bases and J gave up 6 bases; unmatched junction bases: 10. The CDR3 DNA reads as TGCGCCAGCAGCCAAACCCTCTTAGCGGGGGGTATCAATGAGCAGTTCTTC. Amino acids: CASSQTLLAGGINEQFF.

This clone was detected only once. The CDR3, as DNA: TGTGCCAGCAGTTACGACAGCCACAATGAGCAGTTCTTC. Encoded protein: CASSYDSHNEQFF. This chain links TRBV6-5 with TRBJ2-1; D may be TRBD1 (5 bases). The CDR3 spans 13 residues. V lost 2 bases and J 5 bases, leaving 7 bases between the germline ends. The germline V gene encodes CDR1 MNHEY and CDR2 SVGAGI.

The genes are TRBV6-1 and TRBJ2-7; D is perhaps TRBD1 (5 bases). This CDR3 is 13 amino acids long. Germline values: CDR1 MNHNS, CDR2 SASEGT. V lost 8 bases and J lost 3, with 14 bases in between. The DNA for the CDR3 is TGTGCCAGCGAATCCGACAGAAGCTACGAGCAGTACTTC. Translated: CASESDRSYEQYF.

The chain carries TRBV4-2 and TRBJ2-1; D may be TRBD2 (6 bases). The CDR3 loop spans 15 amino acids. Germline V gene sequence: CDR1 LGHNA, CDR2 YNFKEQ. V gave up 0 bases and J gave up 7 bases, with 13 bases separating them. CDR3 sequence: CASSQESLAMNEQFF. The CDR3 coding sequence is TGTGCCAGCAGCCAAGAATCCCTAGCGATGAATGAGCAGTTCTTC.

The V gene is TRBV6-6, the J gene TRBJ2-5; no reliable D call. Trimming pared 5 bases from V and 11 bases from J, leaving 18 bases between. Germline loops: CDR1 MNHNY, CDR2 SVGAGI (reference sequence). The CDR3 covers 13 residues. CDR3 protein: CASSPYRGSVQYF. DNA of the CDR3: TGTGCCAGCAGTCCTTACCGTGGATCTGTGCAGTACTTC.

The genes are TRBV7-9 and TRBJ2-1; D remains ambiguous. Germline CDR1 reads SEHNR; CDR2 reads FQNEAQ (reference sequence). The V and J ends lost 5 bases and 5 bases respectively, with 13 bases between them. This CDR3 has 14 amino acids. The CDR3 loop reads CASSTNLLNNEQFF. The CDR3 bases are TGTGCCAGCAGCACTAACCTGCTCAACAATGAGCAGTTCTTC.

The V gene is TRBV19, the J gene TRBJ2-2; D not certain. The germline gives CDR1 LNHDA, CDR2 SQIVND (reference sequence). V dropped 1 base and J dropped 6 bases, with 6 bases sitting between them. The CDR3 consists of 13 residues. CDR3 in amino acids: CASSIGRAGELFF. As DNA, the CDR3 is TGTGCCAGTAGTATAGGAAGGGCCGGGGAGCTGTTTTTT. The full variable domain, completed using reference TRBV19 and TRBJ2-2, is DGGITQSPKYLFRKEGQNVTLSCEQNLNHDAMYWYRQDPGQGLRLIYYSQIVNDFQKGDIAEGYSVSREKKESFPLTVTSAQKNPTAFYLCASSIGRAGELFFGEGSRLTVL.

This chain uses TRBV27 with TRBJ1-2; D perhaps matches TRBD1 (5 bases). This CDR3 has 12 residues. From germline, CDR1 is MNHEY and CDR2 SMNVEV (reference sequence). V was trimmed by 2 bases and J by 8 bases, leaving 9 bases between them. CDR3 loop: CASSLDGAGYTF. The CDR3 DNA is TGTGCCAGCAGTTTAGATGGGGCCGGCTACACCTTC.

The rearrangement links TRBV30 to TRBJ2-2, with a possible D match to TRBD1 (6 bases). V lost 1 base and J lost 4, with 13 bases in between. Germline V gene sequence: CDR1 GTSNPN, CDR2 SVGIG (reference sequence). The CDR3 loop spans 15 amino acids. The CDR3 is CAWSGGTGSTGELFF. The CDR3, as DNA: TGTGCCTGGAGTGGAGGCACAGGGAGCACCGGGGAGCTGTTTTTT.

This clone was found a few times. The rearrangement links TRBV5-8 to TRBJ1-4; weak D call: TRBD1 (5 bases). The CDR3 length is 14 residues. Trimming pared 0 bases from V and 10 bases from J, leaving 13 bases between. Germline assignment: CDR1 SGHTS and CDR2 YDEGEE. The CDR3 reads CASSLERQGGKLFF. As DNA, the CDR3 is TGTGCCAGCAGCTTGGAGCGGCAGGGAGGAAAACTGTTTTTT.

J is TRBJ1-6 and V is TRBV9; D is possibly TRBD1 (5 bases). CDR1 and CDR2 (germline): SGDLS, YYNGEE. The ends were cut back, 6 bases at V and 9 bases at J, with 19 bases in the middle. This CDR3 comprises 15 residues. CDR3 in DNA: TGTGCCAGCAACCCCGATGGGGGGTTCGGTTCACCCCTCCACTTT. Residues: CASNPDGGFGSPLHF.

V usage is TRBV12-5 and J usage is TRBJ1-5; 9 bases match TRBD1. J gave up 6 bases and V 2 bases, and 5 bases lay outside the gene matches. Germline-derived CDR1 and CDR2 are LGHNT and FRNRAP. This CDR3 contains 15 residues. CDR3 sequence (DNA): TGTGCTAGTGGTTTGAAGGGACAGGGAATTCAGCCCCAGCATTTT. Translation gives CASGLKGQGIQPQHF.

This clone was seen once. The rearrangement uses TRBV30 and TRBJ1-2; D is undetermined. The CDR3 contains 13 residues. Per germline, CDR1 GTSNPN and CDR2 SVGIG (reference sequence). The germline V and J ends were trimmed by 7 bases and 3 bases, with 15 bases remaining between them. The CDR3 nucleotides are TGTGCCTATTTCGGTACTCCCGACTATGGCTACACCTTC. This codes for CAYFGTPDYGYTF.

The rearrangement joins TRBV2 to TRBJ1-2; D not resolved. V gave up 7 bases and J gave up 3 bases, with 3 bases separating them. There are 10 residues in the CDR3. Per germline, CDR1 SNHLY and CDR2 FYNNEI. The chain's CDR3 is CASTDYGYTF. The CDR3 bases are TGTGCCAGCACCGACTATGGCTACACCTTC.

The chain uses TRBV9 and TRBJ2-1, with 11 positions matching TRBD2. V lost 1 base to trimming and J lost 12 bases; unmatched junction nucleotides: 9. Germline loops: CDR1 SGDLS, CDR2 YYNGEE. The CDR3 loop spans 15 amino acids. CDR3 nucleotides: TGTGCCAGCAGCGTAATAGCGGGGGGGGGAGAGGCGCAGTTCTTC. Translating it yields CASSVIAGGGEAQFF.

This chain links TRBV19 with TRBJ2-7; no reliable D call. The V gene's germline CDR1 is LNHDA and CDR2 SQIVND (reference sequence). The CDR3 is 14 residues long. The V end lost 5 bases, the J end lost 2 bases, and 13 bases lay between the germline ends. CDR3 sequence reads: CASSPGSATYEQYF. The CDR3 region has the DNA TGTGCCAGTAGTCCTGGTTCAGCAACCTACGAGCAGTACTTC. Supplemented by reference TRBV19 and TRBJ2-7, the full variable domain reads DGGITQSPKYLFRKEGQNVTLSCEQNLNHDAMYWYRQDPGQGLRLIYYSQIVNDFQKGDIAEGYSVSREKKESFPLTVTSAQKNPTAFYLCASSPGSATYEQYFGPGTRLTVT.

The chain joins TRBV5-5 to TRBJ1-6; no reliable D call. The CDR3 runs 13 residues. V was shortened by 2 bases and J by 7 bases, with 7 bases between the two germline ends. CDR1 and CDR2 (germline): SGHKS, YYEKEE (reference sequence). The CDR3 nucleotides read TGTGCCAGCAGCTTAGGTGTGAATTCACCCCTCCACTTT. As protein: CASSLGVNSPLHF. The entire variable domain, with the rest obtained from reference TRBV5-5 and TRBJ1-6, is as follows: DAGVTQSPTHLIKTRGQQVTLRCSPISGHKSVSWYQQVLGQGPQFIFQYYEKEERGRGNFPDRFSARQFPNYSSELNVNALLLGDSALYLCASSLGVNSPLHFGNGTRLTVT.

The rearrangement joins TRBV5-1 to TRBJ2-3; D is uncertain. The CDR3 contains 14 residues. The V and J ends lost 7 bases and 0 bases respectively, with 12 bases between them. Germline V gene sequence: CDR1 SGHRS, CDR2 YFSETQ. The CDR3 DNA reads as TGCGCCAGCTATCCCCGGTGGAGCACAGATACGCAGTATTTT. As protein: CASYPRWSTDTQYF.

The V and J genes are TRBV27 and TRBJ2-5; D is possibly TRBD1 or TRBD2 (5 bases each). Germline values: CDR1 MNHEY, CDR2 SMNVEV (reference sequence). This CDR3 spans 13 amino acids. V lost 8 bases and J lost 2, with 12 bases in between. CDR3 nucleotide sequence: TGTGCCAGCGGGGACGGGATACAAGAGACCCAGTACTTC. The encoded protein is CASGDGIQETQYF.

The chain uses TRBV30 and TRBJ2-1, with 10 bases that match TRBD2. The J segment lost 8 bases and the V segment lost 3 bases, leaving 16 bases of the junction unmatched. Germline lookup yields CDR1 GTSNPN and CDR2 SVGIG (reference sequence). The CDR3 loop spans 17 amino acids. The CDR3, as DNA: TGTGCCTGGAGAGAAATGAGCGGGGGGGCTCTTTGGGATGAGCAGTTCTTC. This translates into CAWREMSGGALWDEQFF.

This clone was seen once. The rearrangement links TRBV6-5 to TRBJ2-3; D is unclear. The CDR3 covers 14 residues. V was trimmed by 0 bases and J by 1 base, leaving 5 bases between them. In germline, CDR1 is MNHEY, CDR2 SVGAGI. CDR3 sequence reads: CASSYSFGTDTQYF. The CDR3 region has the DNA TGTGCCAGCAGTTACTCGTTTGGCACAGATACGCAGTATTTT.

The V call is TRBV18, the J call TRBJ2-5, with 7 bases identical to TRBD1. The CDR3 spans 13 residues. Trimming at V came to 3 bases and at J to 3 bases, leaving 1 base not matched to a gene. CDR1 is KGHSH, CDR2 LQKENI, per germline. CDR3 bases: TGTGCCAGCTCACCCGGGACAGAAGAGACCCAGTACTTC. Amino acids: CASSPGTEETQYF.

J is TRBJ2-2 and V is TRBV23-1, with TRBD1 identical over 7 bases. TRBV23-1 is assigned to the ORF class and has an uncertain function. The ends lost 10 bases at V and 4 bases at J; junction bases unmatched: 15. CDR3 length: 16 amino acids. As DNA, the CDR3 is TGCGCCACCGAAAGCAGGAAGGGGGCTTCCACCGGGGAGCTGTTTTTT. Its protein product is CATESRKGASTGELFF.

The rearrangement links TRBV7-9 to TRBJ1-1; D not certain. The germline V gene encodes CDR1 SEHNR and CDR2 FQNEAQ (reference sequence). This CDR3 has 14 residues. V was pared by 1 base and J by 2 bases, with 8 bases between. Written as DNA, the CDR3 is TGTGCCAGCAGCTTAGAAAGGGTAAACACTGAAGCTTTCTTT. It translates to CASSLERVNTEAFF.

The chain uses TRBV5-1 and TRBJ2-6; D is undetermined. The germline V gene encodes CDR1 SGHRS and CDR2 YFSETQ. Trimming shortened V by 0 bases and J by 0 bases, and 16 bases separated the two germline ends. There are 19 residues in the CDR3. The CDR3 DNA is TGCGCCAGCAGCTTGGCCTCTTATGGATCCACCTCTGGGGCCAACGTCCTGACTTTC. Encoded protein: CASSLASYGSTSGANVLTF.